A selection of T cell receptor beta chains follows, all from one sample in a study of cytomegalovirus exposure and HLA in healthy donors. Profiling relied on immunoSEQ multiplex PCR, and the TCRdb table lists in-frame clones only, not all of them. The profile shows under 40,000 clones, 81% of them singletons. Sequencing input: PBMCs. The receptors here all came from a woman in her forties in good health and CMV-seronegative. The CDR3 runs from the conserved cysteine through the conserved F or W. Each record gives: clone size, D gene, V gene, J gene, CDR3 DNA, CDR3 protein. D genes are given only for firm matches. Some rows have no size entry. The others give once, few or many, or a class for an expanded clone.

clone size: few
D gene: TRBD2
V gene: TRBV4-2
J gene: TRBJ2-1
CDR3 DNA: TGTGCCAGCAGCCACATCTTGACTAGCAGCCCCTACAATGAGCAGTTCTTC
CDR3 protein: CASSHILTSSPYNEQFF

clone size: .
D gene: TRBD2
V gene: TRBV27
J gene: TRBJ2-1
CDR3 DNA: TGTGCCAGCAGTTTACTTAGCGGGGCATACAATGAGCAGTTCTTC
CDR3 protein: CASSLLSGAYNEQFF

clone size: .
D gene: TRBD2
V gene: TRBV18
J gene: TRBJ2-1
CDR3 DNA: TGTGCCAGCTCACCGACTAGCGGGGGGAATAATGAGCAGTTCTTC
CDR3 protein: CASSPTSGGNNEQFF

clone size: once
D gene: .
V gene: TRBV6-1
J gene: TRBJ1-5
CDR3 DNA: TGTGCCATTTCACTTAGCAATCAGCCCCAGCACTTT
CDR3 protein: CAISLSNQPQHF

clone size: .
D gene: .
V gene: TRBV9
J gene: TRBJ1-1
CDR3 DNA: TGTGCCAGCAACTCTCTAGGAGGGAATACTGAAGCTTTCTTT
CDR3 protein: CASNSLGGNTEAFF

clone size: .
D gene: TRBD1
V gene: TRBV18
J gene: TRBJ2-3
CDR3 DNA: TGTGCCAGCTCACCACGGACAGGGTTGGAAGATACGCAGTATTTT
CDR3 protein: CASSPRTGLEDTQYF

clone size: .
D gene: .
V gene: TRBV7-8
J gene: TRBJ1-2
CDR3 DNA: TGTGCCAGCAGCCAGGGACAATATGGCTACACCTTC
CDR3 protein: CASSQGQYGYTF

clone size: .
D gene: .
V gene: TRBV6-1
J gene: TRBJ2-1
CDR3 DNA: TGTGCCAGCAGTCGAGAGGGAGTTTACAATGAGCAGTTCTTC
CDR3 protein: CASSREGVYNEQFF

clone size: .
D gene: .
V gene: TRBV6-6
J gene: TRBJ1-2
CDR3 DNA: TGTGCCAGCAGTTACGGGCAGGTCCTCAACTATGGCTACACCTTC
CDR3 protein: CASSYGQVLNYGYTF

clone size: .
D gene: TRBD2
V gene: TRBV7-8
J gene: TRBJ2-3
CDR3 DNA: TGTGCCAGCAGCTTAGGGGCTGGCGGGGGAAGCACAGATACGCAGTATTTT
CDR3 protein: CASSLGAGGGSTDTQYF

clone size: .
D gene: TRBD2
V gene: TRBV7-2
J gene: TRBJ2-3
CDR3 DNA: TGTGCCAGCAGCCAGAGAGCGGGGAGAGATACGCAGTATTTT
CDR3 protein: CASSQRAGRDTQYF

clone size: .
D gene: TRBD1
V gene: TRBV5-1
J gene: TRBJ1-2
CDR3 DNA: TGCGCCAGCAGCCGAGACAGGGCTGGCTACACCTTC
CDR3 protein: CASSRDRAGYTF

clone size: .
D gene: .
V gene: TRBV5-1
J gene: TRBJ2-1
CDR3 DNA: TGCGCCAGCAGCTGGGGACACCAAGATGAGCAGTTCTTC
CDR3 protein: CASSWGHQDEQFF

clone size: few
D gene: TRBD2
V gene: TRBV28
J gene: TRBJ2-2
CDR3 DNA: TGTGCCAGCGGAACCGGGACTAGCTATACCGGGGAGCTGTTTTTT
CDR3 protein: CASGTGTSYTGELFF

clone size: .
D gene: .
V gene: TRBV20-1
J gene: TRBJ2-1
CDR3 DNA: TGCAGTCCCTCCATCCGCGATGAGCAGTTCTTC
CDR3 protein: CSPSIRDEQFF

clone size: .
D gene: TRBD2
V gene: TRBV19
J gene: TRBJ2-1
CDR3 DNA: TGTGCCAGTAGCAGGACTAGCGGGGAGTACAATGAGCAGTTCTTC
CDR3 protein: CASSRTSGEYNEQFF

clone size: .
D gene: TRBD1
V gene: TRBV27
J gene: TRBJ1-4
CDR3 DNA: TGTGCCAGCAGTTCATACAGGGGGCAAGTTGAAAAACTGTTTTTT
CDR3 protein: CASSSYRGQVEKLFF

clone size: few
D gene: TRBD1
V gene: TRBV12-5
J gene: TRBJ1-1
CDR3 DNA: TGTGCTAGTGGTACTGGACAGGGGGCGAGGACTGAAGCTTTCTTT
CDR3 protein: CASGTGQGARTEAFF

clone size: .
D gene: TRBD2
V gene: TRBV5-6
J gene: TRBJ2-1
CDR3 DNA: TGTGCCAGCAGCTTGAGAGGCGGGGGGGCTCTAAATGAGCAGTTCTTC
CDR3 protein: CASSLRGGGALNEQFF

clone size: .
D gene: TRBD2
V gene: TRBV29-1
J gene: TRBJ2-5
CDR3 DNA: TGCAGCGTTGAAGGATCGGGACTACAAGAGACCCAGTACTTC
CDR3 protein: CSVEGSGLQETQYF

clone size: .
D gene: .
V gene: TRBV2
J gene: TRBJ2-5
CDR3 DNA: TGTGCCAGCAGTTGGGACAAAGAGACCCAGTACTTC
CDR3 protein: CASSWDKETQYF

clone size: .
D gene: TRBD2
V gene: TRBV5-1
J gene: TRBJ2-3
CDR3 DNA: TGCGCCAGCAGCGTCGGGACTAGCGGAGGAGATACGCAGTATTTT
CDR3 protein: CASSVGTSGGDTQYF

clone size: .
D gene: TRBD2
V gene: TRBV7-2
J gene: TRBJ2-5
CDR3 DNA: TGTGCCAGCAGCTATGGGCTAGCGGAAGAGACCCAGTACTTC
CDR3 protein: CASSYGLAEETQYF

clone size: .
D gene: .
V gene: TRBV5-1
J gene: TRBJ2-3
CDR3 DNA: TGCGCCAGCAGCTTGGCACAGGGTACCACCACAGATACGCAGTATTTT
CDR3 protein: CASSLAQGTTTDTQYF

clone size: .
D gene: .
V gene: TRBV21-1
J gene: TRBJ2-5
CDR3 DNA: TGTGCCAGCAGCATCAGGGTAGAGACCCAGTACTTC
CDR3 protein: CASSIRVETQYF

clone size: .
D gene: .
V gene: TRBV7-2
J gene: TRBJ2-2
CDR3 DNA: TGTGCCAGCAGCTTAAACAGAGCCACCGGGGAGCTGTTTTTT
CDR3 protein: CASSLNRATGELFF

clone size: once
D gene: .
V gene: TRBV20-1
J gene: TRBJ2-5
CDR3 DNA: TGCAGTGCGAGGCTAGCAGCGACCCAGTACTTC
CDR3 protein: CSARLAATQYF

clone size: .
D gene: TRBD1
V gene: TRBV6-1
J gene: TRBJ2-5
CDR3 DNA: TGTGCCAGCAGTGAAGCGGGACAGGCCCAAGAGACCCAGTACTTC
CDR3 protein: CASSEAGQAQETQYF

clone size: .
D gene: TRBD2
V gene: TRBV25-1
J gene: TRBJ2-1
CDR3 DNA: TGTGCCAGCAGTGCAAGCGGGGGGGCCAGGGAGCAGTTCTTC
CDR3 protein: CASSASGGAREQFF

clone size: .
D gene: TRBD1
V gene: TRBV25-1
J gene: TRBJ1-4
CDR3 DNA: TGTGCCAGCAGTGAAGGGACAGGCAAAATGGGGGAAAAACTGTTTTTT
CDR3 protein: CASSEGTGKMGEKLFF

clone size: medium-sized
D gene: .
V gene: TRBV4-1
J gene: TRBJ2-2
CDR3 DNA: TGCGCCAGCAGCCAAGGACTGGGGAGCTTCACCGGGGAGCTGTTTTTT
CDR3 protein: CASSQGLGSFTGELFF

clone size: .
D gene: .
V gene: TRBV5-6
J gene: TRBJ2-3
CDR3 DNA: TGTGCCAGCAGCTTGGCCGGAGGGGAGACAGATACGCAGTATTTT
CDR3 protein: CASSLAGGETDTQYF

clone size: .
D gene: .
V gene: TRBV5-6
J gene: TRBJ2-2
CDR3 DNA: TGTGCCAGCAGCTTGATCAGGAACACCGGGGAGCTGTTTTTT
CDR3 protein: CASSLIRNTGELFF

clone size: .
D gene: .
V gene: TRBV18
J gene: TRBJ1-2
CDR3 DNA: TGTGCCAGCTCTCAAGACAGGCCGCCCATCTACACCTTC
CDR3 protein: CASSQDRPPIYTF

clone size: .
D gene: .
V gene: TRBV25-1
J gene: TRBJ2-7
CDR3 DNA: TGTGCCAGCAGCGGAGTGGGTAACTACGAGCAGTACTTC
CDR3 protein: CASSGVGNYEQYF

clone size: .
D gene: .
V gene: TRBV25-1
J gene: TRBJ2-7
CDR3 DNA: TGTGCCAGCACTAGGGGTGACGAGCAGTACTTC
CDR3 protein: CASTRGDEQYF

clone size: .
D gene: .
V gene: TRBV2
J gene: TRBJ1-5
CDR3 DNA: TGTGCCAGCGCATATAGTGGTTCGGGCAATCAGCCCCAGCATTTT
CDR3 protein: CASAYSGSGNQPQHF

clone size: .
D gene: .
V gene: TRBV29-1
J gene: TRBJ2-5
CDR3 DNA: TGCAGCGAACGGACGGGAAAAGAGACCCAGTACTTC
CDR3 protein: CSERTGKETQYF

clone size: .
D gene: .
V gene: TRBV7-9
J gene: TRBJ1-1
CDR3 DNA: TGTGCCAGCAGCGTCAGGGCCCTAGGTGAAGCTTTCTTT
CDR3 protein: CASSVRALGEAFF

clone size: .
D gene: .
V gene: TRBV19
J gene: TRBJ1-2
CDR3 DNA: TGTGCCAGTACAAACGACAGGAACTATGGCTACACCTTC
CDR3 protein: CASTNDRNYGYTF

clone size: few
D gene: TRBD1
V gene: TRBV7-8
J gene: TRBJ2-3
CDR3 DNA: TGTGCCAGCAGCTTAGCTCCGGGACAGGGGAGCACAGATACGCAGTATTTT
CDR3 protein: CASSLAPGQGSTDTQYF

clone size: .
D gene: .
V gene: TRBV5-1
J gene: TRBJ2-5
CDR3 DNA: TGCGCCAGCAGCCCGGGGGGGACAGGGAATGTGGAGACCCAGTACTTC
CDR3 protein: CASSPGGTGNVETQYF

clone size: .
D gene: TRBD2
V gene: TRBV2
J gene: TRBJ2-1
CDR3 DNA: TGTGCCAGCACCCTAGGACTAGCGGGGGAGCAGTTCTTC
CDR3 protein: CASTLGLAGEQFF

clone size: .
D gene: .
V gene: TRBV19
J gene: TRBJ1-1
CDR3 DNA: TGTGCCAGTAGTATAGGGACAGCCCCGAAGGGTGAAGCTTTCTTT
CDR3 protein: CASSIGTAPKGEAFF

clone size: once
D gene: .
V gene: TRBV18
J gene: TRBJ1-2
CDR3 DNA: TGTGCCAGCTCACCACCGGGGTCGCAGGGATCCTATGGCTACACCTTC
CDR3 protein: CASSPPGSQGSYGYTF

clone size: .
D gene: TRBD1
V gene: TRBV30
J gene: TRBJ1-2
CDR3 DNA: TGTGCCTGGCAACAGGGGGCGTCCTATGGCTACACCTTC
CDR3 protein: CAWQQGASYGYTF

clone size: .
D gene: .
V gene: TRBV6-1
J gene: TRBJ1-4
CDR3 DNA: TGTGCCAGCCGCGGATTCGGAGGCGAAAAACTGTTTTTT
CDR3 protein: CASRGFGGEKLFF

clone size: .
D gene: TRBD1
V gene: TRBV7-2
J gene: TRBJ2-2
CDR3 DNA: TGTGCCAGCAGACTTACAGGGGCGAACACCGGGGAGCTGTTTTTT
CDR3 protein: CASRLTGANTGELFF